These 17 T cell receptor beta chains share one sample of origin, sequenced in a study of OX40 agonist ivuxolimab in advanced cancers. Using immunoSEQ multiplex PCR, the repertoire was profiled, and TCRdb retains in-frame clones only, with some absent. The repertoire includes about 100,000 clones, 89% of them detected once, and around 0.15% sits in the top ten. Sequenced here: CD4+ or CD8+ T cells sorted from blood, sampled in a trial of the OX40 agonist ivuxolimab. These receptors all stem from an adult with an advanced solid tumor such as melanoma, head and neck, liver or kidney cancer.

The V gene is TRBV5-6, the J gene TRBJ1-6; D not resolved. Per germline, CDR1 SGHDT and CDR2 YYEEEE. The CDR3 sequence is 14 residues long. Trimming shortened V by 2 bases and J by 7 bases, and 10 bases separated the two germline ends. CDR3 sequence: CASSFAVVNSPLHF. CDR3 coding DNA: TGTGCCAGCAGCTTCGCCGTAGTCAATTCACCCCTCCACTTT.

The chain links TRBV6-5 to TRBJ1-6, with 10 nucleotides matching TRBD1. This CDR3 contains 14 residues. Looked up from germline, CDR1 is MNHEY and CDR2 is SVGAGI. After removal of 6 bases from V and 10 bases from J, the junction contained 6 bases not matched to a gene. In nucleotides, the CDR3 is TGTGCCAGCAGCTCGACAGGGGGCCAATCACCCCTCCACTTT. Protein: CASSSTGGQSPLHF.

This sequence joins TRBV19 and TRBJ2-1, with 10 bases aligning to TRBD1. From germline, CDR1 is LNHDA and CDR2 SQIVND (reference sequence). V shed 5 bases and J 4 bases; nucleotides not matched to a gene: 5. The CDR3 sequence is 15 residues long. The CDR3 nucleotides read TGTGCCAGTAGTGTCCGGGACAGGGGTTACAATGAGCAGTTCTTC. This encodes CASSVRDRGYNEQFF.

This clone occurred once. The CDR3 protein is CASSSRRNTEAFF. CDR3 coding DNA: TGTGCCAGTAGTAGCCGAAGGAACACTGAAGCTTTCTTT. This rearrangement joins TRBV19 to TRBJ1-1; D gene uncertain. Trimming took off 4 bases at V and 1 base at J, with 7 bases between the two ends. There are 13 residues in the CDR3. Germline-derived CDR1 and CDR2 are LNHDA and SQIVND (reference sequence).

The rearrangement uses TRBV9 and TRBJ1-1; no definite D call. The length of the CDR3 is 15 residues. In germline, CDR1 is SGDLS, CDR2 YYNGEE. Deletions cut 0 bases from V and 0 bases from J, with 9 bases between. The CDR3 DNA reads TGTGCCAGCAGCGTAGACCCAGCGATGAACACTGAAGCTTTCTTT. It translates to CASSVDPAMNTEAFF.

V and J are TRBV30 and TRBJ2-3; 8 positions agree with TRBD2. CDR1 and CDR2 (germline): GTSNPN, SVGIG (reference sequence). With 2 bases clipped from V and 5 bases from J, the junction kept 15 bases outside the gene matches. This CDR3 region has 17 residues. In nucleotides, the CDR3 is TGTGCCTGGAGTATCAGCCTTAAAGGCGGGGGGCGAGATACGCAGTATTTT. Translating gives CAWSISLKGGGRDTQYF.

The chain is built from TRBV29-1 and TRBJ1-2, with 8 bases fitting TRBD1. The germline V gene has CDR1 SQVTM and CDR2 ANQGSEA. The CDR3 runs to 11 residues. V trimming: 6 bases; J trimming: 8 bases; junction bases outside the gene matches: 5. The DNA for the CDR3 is TGCAGCGTAGTCAGGACAGGGGGCTACACCTTC. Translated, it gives CSVVRTGGYTF.

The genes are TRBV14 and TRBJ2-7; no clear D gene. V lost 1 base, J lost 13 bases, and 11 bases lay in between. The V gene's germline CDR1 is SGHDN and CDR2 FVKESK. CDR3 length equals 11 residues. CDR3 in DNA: TGTGCCAGCAGCCAAGCCACTACGTGCTACTTC. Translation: CASSQATTCYF.

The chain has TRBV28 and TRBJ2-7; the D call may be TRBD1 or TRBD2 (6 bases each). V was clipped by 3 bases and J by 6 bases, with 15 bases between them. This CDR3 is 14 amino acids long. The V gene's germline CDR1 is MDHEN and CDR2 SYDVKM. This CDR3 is CASSLGLGGAEQYF. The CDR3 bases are TGTGCCAGCAGTTTGGGCTTGGGGGGCGCCGAGCAGTACTTC.

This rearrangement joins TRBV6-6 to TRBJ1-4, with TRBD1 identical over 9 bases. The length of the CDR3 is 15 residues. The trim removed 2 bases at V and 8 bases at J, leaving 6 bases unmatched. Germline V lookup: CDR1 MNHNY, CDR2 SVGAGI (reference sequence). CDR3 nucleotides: TGTGCCAGCAGTTACGCCGGGACAGGGTTGGAAAAACTGTTTTTT. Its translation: CASSYAGTGLEKLFF.

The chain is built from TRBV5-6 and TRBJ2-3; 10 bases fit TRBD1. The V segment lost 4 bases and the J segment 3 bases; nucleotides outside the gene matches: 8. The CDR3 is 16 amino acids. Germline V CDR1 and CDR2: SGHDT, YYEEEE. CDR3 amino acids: CASSMNRDRGTDTQYF. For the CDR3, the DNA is TGTGCCAGCAGCATGAACCGGGACAGGGGAACAGATACGCAGTATTTT.

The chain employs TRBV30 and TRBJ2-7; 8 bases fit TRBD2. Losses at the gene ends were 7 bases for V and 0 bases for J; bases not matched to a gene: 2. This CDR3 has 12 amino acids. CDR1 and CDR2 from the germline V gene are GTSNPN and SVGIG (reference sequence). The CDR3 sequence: CAFLAGSYEQYF. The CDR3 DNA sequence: TGTGCCTTCCTAGCGGGCTCCTACGAGCAGTACTTC.

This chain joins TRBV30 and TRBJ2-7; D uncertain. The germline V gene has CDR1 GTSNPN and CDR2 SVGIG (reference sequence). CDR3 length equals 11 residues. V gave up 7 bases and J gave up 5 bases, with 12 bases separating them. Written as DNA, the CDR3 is TGTGCCTCACTTCTACATGACGAGCAGTACTTC. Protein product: CASLLHDEQYF.

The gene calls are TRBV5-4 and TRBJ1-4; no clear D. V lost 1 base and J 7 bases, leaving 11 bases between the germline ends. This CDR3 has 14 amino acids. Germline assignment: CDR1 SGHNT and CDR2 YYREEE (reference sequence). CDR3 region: CASSLYGGLEKLFF. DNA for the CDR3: TGTGCCAGCAGCTTGTATGGAGGGCTTGAAAAACTGTTTTTT.

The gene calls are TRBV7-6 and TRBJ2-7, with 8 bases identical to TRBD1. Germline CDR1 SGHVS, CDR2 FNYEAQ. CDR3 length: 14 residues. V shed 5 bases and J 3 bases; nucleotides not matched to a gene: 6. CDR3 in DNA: TGTGCCAGCAGCGCGGACAGGGCGCGCTACGAGCAGTACTTC. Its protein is CASSADRARYEQYF.

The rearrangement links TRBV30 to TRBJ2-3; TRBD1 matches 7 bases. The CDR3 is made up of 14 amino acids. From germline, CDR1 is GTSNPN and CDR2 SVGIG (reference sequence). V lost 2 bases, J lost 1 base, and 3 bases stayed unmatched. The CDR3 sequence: CAWSLTGGTDTQYF. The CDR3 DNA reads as TGTGCCTGGAGTCTTACAGGGGGCACAGATACGCAGTATTTT.

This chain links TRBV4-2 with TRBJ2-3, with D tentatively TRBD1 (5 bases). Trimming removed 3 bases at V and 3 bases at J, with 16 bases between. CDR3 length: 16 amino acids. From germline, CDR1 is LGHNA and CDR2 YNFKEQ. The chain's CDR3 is CASSQDTSGLTDTQYF. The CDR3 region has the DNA TGTGCCAGCAGCCAGGACACCTCGGGTTTGACAGATACGCAGTATTTT.